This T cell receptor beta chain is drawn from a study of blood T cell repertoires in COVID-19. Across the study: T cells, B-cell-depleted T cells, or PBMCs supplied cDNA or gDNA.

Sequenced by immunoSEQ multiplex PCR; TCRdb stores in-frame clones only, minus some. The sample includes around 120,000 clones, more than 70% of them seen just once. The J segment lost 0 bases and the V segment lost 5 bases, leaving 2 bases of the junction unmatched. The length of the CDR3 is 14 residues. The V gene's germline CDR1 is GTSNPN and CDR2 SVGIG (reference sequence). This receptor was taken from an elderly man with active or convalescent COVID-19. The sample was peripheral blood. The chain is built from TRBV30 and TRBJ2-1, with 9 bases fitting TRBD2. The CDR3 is CAWVAGVSYNEQFF. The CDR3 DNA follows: TGTGCCTGGGTAGCGGGGGTCTCCTACAATGAGCAGTTCTTC.